Listed here are 21 T cell receptor beta chains from one sample, sequenced in a study of shared clonotypes between healthy human individuals. Using immunoSEQ multiplex PCR, the repertoire was profiled, and TCRdb retains in-frame clones only, with some absent. The sample includes some 650,000 clones, about 97% of them seen just once. The sample was naive CD4+ T cells sorted from blood. As for subset: CD45RA+ positively selected. These receptors all stem from a woman aged 25 to 39 in good health.

The J gene is TRBJ1-4, the V gene TRBV27, with TRBD1 as a possible D gene (5 bases). CDR1 is MNHEY, CDR2 SMNVEV, per germline (reference sequence). V shed 4 bases and J shed 4 bases, with 13 bases lying between them. The CDR3 covers 15 residues. The CDR3 DNA reads TGTGCCAGCAGTTCGGGGAACGGGGGTAATGAAAAACTGTTTTTT. Protein product: CASSSGNGGNEKLFF.

CDR3 sequence reads: CASSGTGRSNQPQHF. The CDR3 coding sequence is TGTGCCAGCAGTGGGACAGGGAGGAGCAATCAGCCCCAGCATTTT. The rearrangement uses TRBV25-1 and TRBJ1-5, with 8 bases lining up with TRBD1. The CDR3 covers 15 residues. The V gene's germline CDR1 is MGHDK and CDR2 SYGVNS. The ends lost 4 bases at V and 1 base at J; junction bases unmatched: 3.

As concerns this clone: Given the absence of the conserved phenylalanine or tryptophan at the CDR3 end, a read error is likely. It is unclear where the CDR3 begins or ends on the DNA, so no DNA is shown, and the CDR3 is as TCRdb lists it. The V and J genes are TRBV5-8 and TRBJ1-1; the listed D gene, TRBD1, was not tested against the DNA. The CDR3 sequence runs 10 residues, both termini included. CDR1 is SGHTS, CDR2 YDEGEE, per germline. This CDR3 reads CASSRLQAVP.

The chain has TRBV12-5 and TRBJ2-7; 10 positions agree with TRBD2. V gave up 7 bases and J gave up 2 bases; unmatched junction bases: 8. Germline V gives CDR1 LGHNT, CDR2 FRNRAP. The CDR3 is 15 residues long. Here the CDR3 reads CASALEAGGAYEQYF. The CDR3 DNA reads as TGTGCTAGTGCTCTCGAAGCGGGAGGGGCCTACGAGCAGTACTTC.

This clone appeared a single time. The gene calls are TRBV5-1 and TRBJ2-2, with TRBD1 identical over 8 bases. The CDR3 loop spans 16 amino acids. Germline V gene data show CDR1 as SGHRS and CDR2 as YFSETQ. The V segment lost 1 base and the J segment 1 base; nucleotides outside the gene matches: 3. The CDR3 region is CASSLWGTGNTGELFF. As DNA, the CDR3 is TGCGCCAGCAGCTTGTGGGGGACAGGGAACACCGGGGAGCTGTTTTTT.

The chain links TRBV28 to TRBJ1-3; TRBD1 aligns across 8 bases. V shed 2 bases and J 9 bases; nucleotides not matched to a gene: 6. The CDR3 is 14 residues long. Germline-derived CDR1 and CDR2 are MDHEN and SYDVKM. The chain's CDR3 is CASSLTDRAFTIYF. The CDR3 nucleotides read TGTGCCAGCAGTTTAACGGACAGGGCGTTCACCATATATTTT.

J is TRBJ2-1 and V is TRBV6-6, with D possibly being TRBD2 (6 bases). The ends were cut back, 3 bases at V and 13 bases at J, with 16 bases in the middle. The V gene's germline CDR1 is MNHNY and CDR2 SVGAGI (reference sequence). This CDR3 has 13 amino acids. CDR3 residues: CASSYPGVDKQFF. The CDR3 nucleotides read TGTGCCAGCAGTTATCCGGGGGTCGACAAACAGTTCTTC.

The chain recombines TRBV28 with TRBJ2-1, with 7 positions matching TRBD1. Losses at the gene ends were 5 bases for V and 2 bases for J; bases not matched to a gene: 3. The CDR3 is 14 residues long. Germline lookup yields CDR1 MDHEN and CDR2 SYDVKM. This CDR3 is CASSAGQAYNEQFF. Here the CDR3 DNA reads TGTGCCAGCAGTGCAGGACAGGCCTACAATGAGCAGTTCTTC.

The genes are TRBV29-1 and TRBJ1-1; 9 bases map to TRBD1. J was trimmed by 6 bases and V by 7 bases; bases with no gene match: 21. Germline assignment: CDR1 SQVTM and CDR2 ANQGSEA. The CDR3 consists of 17 residues. The CDR3 loop is CSAIPLENRGRTAEAFF. CDR3 DNA sequence: TGCAGCGCGATCCCCCTGGAAAACAGGGGGCGAACGGCTGAAGCTTTCTTT.

The chain links TRBV28 to TRBJ1-4, with D maybe TRBD1 (6 bases). The CDR3 spans 13 residues. The V gene's germline CDR1 is MDHEN and CDR2 SYDVKM. The V end was cut by 8 bases, the J end by 5 bases, with 12 bases between. This chain's CDR3 is CASGGQLNEKLFF. CDR3 DNA: TGTGCCAGCGGCGGACAGTTAAATGAAAAACTGTTTTTT.

The J gene is TRBJ2-3, the V gene TRBV5-1; 7 bases map to TRBD1. V was clipped by 4 bases and J by 2 bases; unmatched bases: 7. This CDR3 region has 15 residues. The germline V gene encodes CDR1 SGHRS and CDR2 YFSETQ. CDR3 protein: CASSTRQGDTDTQYF. CDR3 in DNA: TGCGCCAGCAGCACGAGGCAGGGGGACACAGATACGCAGTATTTT.

The V call is TRBV4-1, the J call TRBJ1-1, with 7 bases fitting TRBD1. Germline assignment: CDR1 MGHRA and CDR2 YSYEKL. This CDR3 is built from 14 residues. The J segment lost 1 base and the V segment lost 4 bases, leaving 3 bases of the junction unmatched. CDR3 sequence reads: CASSPNRGNTEAFF. In nucleotides, the CDR3 is TGCGCCAGCAGCCCTAACAGGGGGAACACTGAAGCTTTCTTT.

This clone was seen once. This chain joins TRBV28 and TRBJ1-5, with TRBD1 as a possible D gene (6 bases). V shed 3 bases and J shed 0 bases, with 12 bases lying between them. Germline V CDR1 and CDR2: MDHEN, SYDVKM. The CDR3 extends over 16 amino acids. The CDR3 sequence is CASSFPGQFSNQPQHF. The DNA for the CDR3 is TGTGCCAGCAGTTTCCCAGGACAGTTTAGCAATCAGCCCCAGCATTTT. The entire variable domain, with the rest obtained from reference TRBV28 and TRBJ1-5, is as follows: DVKVTQSSRYLVKRTGEKVFLECVQDMDHENMFWYRQDPGLGLRLIYFSYDVKMKEKGDIPEGYSVSREKKERFSLILESASTNQTSMYLCASSFPGQFSNQPQHFGDGTRLSIL.

The chain couples TRBV4-1 to TRBJ1-1, with TRBD1 matching 8 bases. V was pared by 1 base and J by 1 base, with 2 bases of the junction left unmatched. The CDR3 spans 15 residues. Germline V gene sequence: CDR1 MGHRA, CDR2 YSYEKL. CDR3 residues: CASSQGTGGNTEAFF. The CDR3 DNA follows: TGCGCCAGCAGCCAAGGCACAGGGGGGAACACTGAAGCTTTCTTT.

The genes are TRBV25-1 and TRBJ2-3, with 11 bases lining up with TRBD2. Per germline, CDR1 MGHDK and CDR2 SYGVNS. V lost 3 bases and J lost 3; bases outside the gene matches: 2. This CDR3 comprises 15 residues. The CDR3 DNA reads as TGTGCCAGCAGTGAGACTAGCGGGATTACAGATACGCAGTATTTT. It codes for CASSETSGITDTQYF.

The CDR3 loop is CASRQSGQNYGYTF. The CDR3 DNA sequence: TGTGCCAGCAGACAGTCGGGGCAAAACTATGGCTACACCTTC. The chain recombines TRBV11-2 with TRBJ1-2; tentatively, D is TRBD1 (5 bases). The CDR3 sequence is 14 residues long. The germline V gene has CDR1 SGHAT and CDR2 FQNNGV. Trimming took 6 bases from V and 2 from J, leaving 13 bases between them.

The chain uses TRBV19 and TRBJ1-1, with TRBD1 matching 9 bases. The CDR3 covers 15 residues. Germline V gives CDR1 LNHDA, CDR2 SQIVND (reference sequence). Unmatched junction bases numbered 10, after V lost 6 bases and J lost 5 bases. The CDR3 sequence is CASRAGQGIVTEAFF. CDR3 DNA sequence: TGTGCCAGTAGAGCGGGACAGGGAATTGTGACTGAAGCTTTCTTT.

For the CDR3, the DNA is TGCGCCAGCGCGGAGCGGGAGGGCACAGATACGCAGTATTTT. Its translation is CASAEREGTDTQYF. The chain has TRBV10-2 and TRBJ2-3; 9 bases line up with TRBD2. V trimming: 8 bases; J trimming: 1 base; junction bases outside the gene matches: 4. This CDR3 has 14 amino acids. CDR1 and CDR2 from the germline V gene are WSHSY and SAAADI.

The chain carries TRBV18 and TRBJ1-1, with unresolved D. Trimming took off 6 bases at V and 1 base at J, with 12 bases between the two ends. The CDR3 loop spans 14 amino acids. CDR1 and CDR2 from the germline V gene are KGHSH and LQKENI. CDR3 residues: CASSPITRNTEAFF. In nucleotides, the CDR3 is TGTGCCAGCTCGCCAATAACAAGGAACACTGAAGCTTTCTTT.

The gene calls are TRBV6-1 and TRBJ1-5; D may be TRBD1 (6 bases). The CDR3 is 15 residues long. Trimming cost V 6 bases and J 0 bases, with 12 bases left between them. Germline V gene sequence: CDR1 MNHNS, CDR2 SASEGT. CDR3 region: CASSTNRVSNQPQHF. The CDR3 coding sequence is TGTGCCAGCAGCACAAACAGGGTTAGCAATCAGCCCCAGCATTTT.

The V gene is TRBV25-1, the J gene TRBJ1-4; D remains unclear. V was clipped by 2 bases and J by 3 bases, with 10 bases between them. Germline loops: CDR1 MGHDK, CDR2 SYGVNS. The CDR3 is 15 residues long. CDR3 in amino acids: CASSEGRMANEKLFF. CDR3 sequence (DNA): TGTGCCAGCAGTGAAGGTCGAATGGCTAATGAAAAACTGTTTTTT.